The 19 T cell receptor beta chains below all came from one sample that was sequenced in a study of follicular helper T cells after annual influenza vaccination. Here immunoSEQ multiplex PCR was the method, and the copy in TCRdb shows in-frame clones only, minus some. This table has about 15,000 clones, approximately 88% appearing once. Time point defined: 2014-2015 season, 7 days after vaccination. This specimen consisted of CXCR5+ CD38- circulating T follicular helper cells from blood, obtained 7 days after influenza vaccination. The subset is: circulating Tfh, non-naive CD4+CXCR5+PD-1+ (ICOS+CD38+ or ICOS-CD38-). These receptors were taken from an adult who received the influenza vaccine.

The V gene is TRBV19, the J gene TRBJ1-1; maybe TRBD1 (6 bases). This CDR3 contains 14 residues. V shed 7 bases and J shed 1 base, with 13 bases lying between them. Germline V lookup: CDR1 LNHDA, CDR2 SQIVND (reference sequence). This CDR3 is CASNQQGRNTEAFF. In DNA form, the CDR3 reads TGTGCCAGTAACCAACAGGGAAGGAACACTGAAGCTTTCTTT.

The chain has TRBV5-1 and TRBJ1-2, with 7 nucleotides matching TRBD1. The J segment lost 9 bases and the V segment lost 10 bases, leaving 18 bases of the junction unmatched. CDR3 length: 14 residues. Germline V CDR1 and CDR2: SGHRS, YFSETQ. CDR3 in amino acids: CARLKRRPTGSYTF. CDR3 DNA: TGCGCCCGCCTTAAACGGCGGCCGACAGGGAGCTACACCTTC.

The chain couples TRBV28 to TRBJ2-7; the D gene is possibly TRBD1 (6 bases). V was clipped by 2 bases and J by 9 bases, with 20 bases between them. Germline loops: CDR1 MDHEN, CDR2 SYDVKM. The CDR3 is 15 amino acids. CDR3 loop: CASSLDGARTARQYF. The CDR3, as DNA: TGTGCCAGCAGTTTAGATGGAGCTCGGACAGCGCGGCAGTACTTC.

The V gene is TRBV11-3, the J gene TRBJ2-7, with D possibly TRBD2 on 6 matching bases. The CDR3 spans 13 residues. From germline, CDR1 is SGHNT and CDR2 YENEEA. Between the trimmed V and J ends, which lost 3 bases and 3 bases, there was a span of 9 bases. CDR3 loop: CASSLNGGYEQYF. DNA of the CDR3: TGTGCCAGCAGCTTGAACGGGGGCTACGAGCAGTACTTC.

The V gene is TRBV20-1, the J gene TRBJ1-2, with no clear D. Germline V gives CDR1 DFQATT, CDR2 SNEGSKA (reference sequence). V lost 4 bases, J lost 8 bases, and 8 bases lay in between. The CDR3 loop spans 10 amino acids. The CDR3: CSAKVEGYTF. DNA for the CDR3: TGCAGTGCTAAAGTAGAAGGCTACACCTTC.

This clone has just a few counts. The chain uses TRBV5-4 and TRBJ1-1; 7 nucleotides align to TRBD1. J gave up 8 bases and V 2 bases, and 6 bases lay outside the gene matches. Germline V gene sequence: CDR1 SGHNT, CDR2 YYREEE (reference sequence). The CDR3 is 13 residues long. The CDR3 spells CASSFTGTAEAFF. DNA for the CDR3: TGTGCCAGCAGCTTTACCGGGACAGCCGAAGCTTTCTTT. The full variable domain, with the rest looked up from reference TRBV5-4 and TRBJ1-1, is ETGVTQSPTHLIKTRGQQVTLRCSSQSGHNTVSWYQQALGQGPQFIFQYYREEENGRGNFPPRFSGLQFPNYSSELNVNALELDDSALYLCASSFTGTAEAFFGQGTRLTVV.

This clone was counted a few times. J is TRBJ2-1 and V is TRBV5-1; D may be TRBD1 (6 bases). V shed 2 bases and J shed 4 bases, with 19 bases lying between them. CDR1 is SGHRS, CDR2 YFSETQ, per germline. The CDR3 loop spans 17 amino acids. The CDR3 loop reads CASSFRGSSPRYNEQFF. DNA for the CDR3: TGCGCCAGCAGCTTTAGGGGGTCTAGCCCCCGTTACAATGAGCAGTTCTTC.

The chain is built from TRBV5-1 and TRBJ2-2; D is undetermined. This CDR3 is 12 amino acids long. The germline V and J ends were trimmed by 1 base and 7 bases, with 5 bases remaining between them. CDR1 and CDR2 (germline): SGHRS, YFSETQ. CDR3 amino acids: CASSLPGGELFF. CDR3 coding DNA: TGCGCCAGCAGCTTGCCAGGCGGGGAGCTGTTTTTT.

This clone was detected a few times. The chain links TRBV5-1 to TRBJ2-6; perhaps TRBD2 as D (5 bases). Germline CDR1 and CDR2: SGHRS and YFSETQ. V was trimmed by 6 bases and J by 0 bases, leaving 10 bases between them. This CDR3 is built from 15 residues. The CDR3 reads CASKGDHSGANVLTF. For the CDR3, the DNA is TGCGCCAGCAAGGGAGACCACTCTGGGGCCAACGTCCTGACTTTC.

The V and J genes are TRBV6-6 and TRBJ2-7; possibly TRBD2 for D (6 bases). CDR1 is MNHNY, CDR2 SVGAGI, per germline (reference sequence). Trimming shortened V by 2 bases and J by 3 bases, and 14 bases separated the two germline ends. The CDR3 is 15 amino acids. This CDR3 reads CASSYMEGTIYEQYF. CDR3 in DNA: TGTGCCAGCAGTTACATGGAGGGTACCATCTACGAGCAGTACTTC.

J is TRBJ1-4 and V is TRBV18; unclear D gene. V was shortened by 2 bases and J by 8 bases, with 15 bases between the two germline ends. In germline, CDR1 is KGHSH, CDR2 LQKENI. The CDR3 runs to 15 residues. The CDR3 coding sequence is TGTGCCAGCTCACCAGAGGTGGCAAAAAGAGAAAAACTGTTTTTT. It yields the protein CASSPEVAKREKLFF.

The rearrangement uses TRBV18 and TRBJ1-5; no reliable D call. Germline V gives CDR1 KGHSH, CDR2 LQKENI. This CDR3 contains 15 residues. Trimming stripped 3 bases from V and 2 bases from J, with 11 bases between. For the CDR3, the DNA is TGTGCCAGCTCACCTGTTAATCAGGGCAATCAGCCCCAGCATTTT. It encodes CASSPVNQGNQPQHF.

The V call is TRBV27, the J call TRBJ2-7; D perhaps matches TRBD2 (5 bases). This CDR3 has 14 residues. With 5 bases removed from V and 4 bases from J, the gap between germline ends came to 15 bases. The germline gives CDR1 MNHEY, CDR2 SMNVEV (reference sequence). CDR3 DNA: TGTGCCAGCAGTCCCGATGCCGGGGTTTACGAGCAGTACTTC. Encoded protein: CASSPDAGVYEQYF.

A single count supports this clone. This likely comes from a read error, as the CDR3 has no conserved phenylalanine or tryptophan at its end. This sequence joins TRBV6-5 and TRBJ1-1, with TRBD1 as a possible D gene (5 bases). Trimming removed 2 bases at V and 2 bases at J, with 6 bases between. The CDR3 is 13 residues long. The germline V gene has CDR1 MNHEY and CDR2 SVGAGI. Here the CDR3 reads CASSYRTNTEAFS. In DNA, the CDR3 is TGTGCCAGCAGTTACAGGACAAACACTGAAGCTTTCTCT.

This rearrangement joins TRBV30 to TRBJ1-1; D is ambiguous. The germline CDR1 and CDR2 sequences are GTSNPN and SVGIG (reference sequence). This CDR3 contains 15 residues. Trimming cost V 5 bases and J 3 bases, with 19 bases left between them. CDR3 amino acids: CAWARVVKPYTEAFF. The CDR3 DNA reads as TGTGCCTGGGCAAGAGTAGTGAAGCCCTACACTGAAGCTTTCTTT.

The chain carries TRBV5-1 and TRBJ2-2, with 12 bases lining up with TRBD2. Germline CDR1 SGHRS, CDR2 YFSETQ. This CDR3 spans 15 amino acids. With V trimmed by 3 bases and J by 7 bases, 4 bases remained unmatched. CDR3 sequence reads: CASSSTSGRYGELFF. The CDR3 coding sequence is TGCGCCAGCAGCTCGACTAGCGGGAGATACGGGGAGCTGTTTTTT.

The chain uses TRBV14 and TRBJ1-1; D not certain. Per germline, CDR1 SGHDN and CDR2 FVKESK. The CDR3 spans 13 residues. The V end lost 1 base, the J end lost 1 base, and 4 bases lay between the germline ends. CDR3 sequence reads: CASSQGQNTEAFF. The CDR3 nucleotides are TGTGCCAGCAGCCAAGGGCAGAACACTGAAGCTTTCTTT.

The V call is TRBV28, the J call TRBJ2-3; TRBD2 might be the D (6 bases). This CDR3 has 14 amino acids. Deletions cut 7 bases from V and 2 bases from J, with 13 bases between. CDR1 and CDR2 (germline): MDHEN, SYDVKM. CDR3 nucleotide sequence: TGTGCCAGCAATCCTAGCGCTTTCACAGATACGCAGTATTTT. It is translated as CASNPSAFTDTQYF.

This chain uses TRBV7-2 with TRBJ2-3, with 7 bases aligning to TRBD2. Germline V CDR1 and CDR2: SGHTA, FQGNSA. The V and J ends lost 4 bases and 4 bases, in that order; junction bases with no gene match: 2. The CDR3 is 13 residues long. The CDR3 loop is CASSWGGADTQYF. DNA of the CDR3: TGTGCCAGCAGCTGGGGGGGGGCAGATACGCAGTATTTT. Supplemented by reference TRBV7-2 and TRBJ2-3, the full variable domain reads GAGVSQSPSNKVTEKGKDVELRCDPISGHTALYWYRQSLGQGLEFLIYFQGNSAPDKSGLPSDRFSAERTGGSVSTLTIQRTQQEDSAVYLCASSWGGADTQYFGPGTRLTVL.